There are many counts of the clone carrying this T cell receptor (beta chain). The antigen remains undetermined. TCRdb reprocessed the 5' RACE reads with MiXCR, giving one entry per CDR3 protein. The data show 250,000 to 400,000 distinct CDR3 sequences, with roughly an eighth seen just once and 21% held by the top ten. These data come from a study of T-cell memory formation after mild COVID-19. Findings and caveats of the study: Pre-infection memory held some responding clones, suggesting pre-existing cross-reactive T cells responded.

V was pared by 1 base and J by 6 bases, with 11 bases between. Germline loops: CDR1 SGHRS, CDR2 YFSETQ. The CDR3 extends over 13 amino acids. Sequencing was carried out using PBMCs or a T cell subset sorted from them (not recorded which). J is TRBJ2-7 and V is TRBV5-1, with D perhaps matching TRBD2 (6 bases). This receptor was identified in a man younger than 35 who had mild COVID-19 (a few samples of this study predate the infection). Cell type and time point are not known. The CDR3 DNA sequence: TGCGCCAGCAGCTTGTGGGACTCCATCGAGCAGTACTTC. It yields the protein CASSLWDSIEQYF.